What follows are 28 T cell receptor beta chains derived from one specimen sequenced in a study of monozygotic twins with inflammatory bowel disease (dated by TCRdb to about 2019). The method was 5' RACE. The sample was run on an Illumina HiSeq 2500. TCRdb reanalyzed the reads, keeping one entry per CDR3 protein sequence and omitting DNA. The sample's own table lists roughly 330,000 distinct CDR3 sequences. 2% to 2.5% of the sample comes from the top ten. The sequencing sample was made of blood. The receptor source for this set is a human donor with ulcerative colitis or Crohn's disease, or a healthy co-twin of an affected twin (not recorded which).

This chain joins TRBV7-2 and TRBJ2-1; TCRdb selects TRBD1, and the lack of DNA leaves this call unchecked. From germline, CDR1 is SGHTA and CDR2 FQGNSA. This CDR3 spans 16 amino acids. CDR3 loop: CASSYQTGTGYNEQFF. Supplemented by reference TRBV7-2 and TRBJ2-1, the full variable domain reads GAGVSQSPSNKVTEKGKDVELRCDPISGHTALYWYRQSLGQGLEFLIYFQGNSAPDKSGLPSDRFSAERTGGSVSTLTIQRTQQEDSAVYLCASSYQTGTGYNEQFFGPGTRLTVL.

The V call is TRBV29-1, the J call TRBJ1-1; TCRdb lists TRBD1, though no DNA is available to test this call. Per the germline V gene, CDR1 is SQVTM and CDR2 is ANQGSEA. The CDR3 has 14 residues. CDR3: CSLYGTASNTEAFF.

The chain carries TRBV12-3 or TRBV12-4 and TRBJ2-3; TCRdb picks TRBD1, but there is no DNA to check that call. The CDR3 runs 14 residues. This chain's CDR3 is CASSTLQGKDTQYF.

V gene TRBV5-1 combines with J gene TRBJ2-5; TCRdb designates TRBD1, a call that cannot be tested without DNA. The length of the CDR3 is 15 residues. Germline V gene sequence: CDR1 SGHRS, CDR2 YFSETQ. CDR3 sequence reads: CASSSEPAQVETQYF. The entire variable domain, with the rest obtained from reference TRBV5-1 and TRBJ2-5, is as follows: KAGVTQTPRYLIKTRGQQVTLSCSPISGHRSVSWYQQTPGQGLQFLFEYFSETQRNKGNFPGRFSGRQFSNSRSEMNVSTLELGDSALYLCASSSEPAQVETQYFGPGTRLLVL.

This chain uses TRBV10-2 with TRBJ2-3; the D call from TCRdb, TRBD2, cannot be confirmed without DNA. Germline CDR1 reads WSHSY; CDR2 reads SAAADI. The CDR3 is 16 residues long. The CDR3 here is CASSEAGGPVTDTQYF.

The V and J genes are TRBV4-3 and TRBJ2-1; with no DNA, the TCRdb D assignment of TRBD2 cannot be verified. Germline CDR1 reads LGHNA; CDR2 reads YSLEER. The CDR3 extends over 15 amino acids. Here the CDR3 reads CASSPGLAEYNEQFF.

The CDR3 protein is CASSVNREDTQYF. The V call is TRBV5-4, the J call TRBJ2-3; TCRdb's assignment of TRBD1 cannot be checked, as there is no DNA. This CDR3 has 13 residues. Germline V lookup: CDR1 SGHNT, CDR2 YYREEE (reference sequence).

The rearrangement uses TRBV11-2 and TRBJ1-1; the TCRdb call, TRBD1, lacks DNA for checking. Germline V CDR1 and CDR2: SGHAT, FQNNGV. The CDR3 runs to 14 residues. The CDR3 reads CASSLEPGTSGAFF.

V is TRBV10-1 and J is TRBJ1-1; TCRdb gives TRBD1 as the D gene, but with no DNA this cannot be confirmed. The CDR3 has 18 amino acids. Per the germline V gene, CDR1 is WNHNN and CDR2 is SYGVQD (reference sequence). The CDR3 here is CASSGSGTGDPFGTEAFF.

The J gene is TRBJ2-1, the V gene TRBV11-2; without DNA, the TCRdb call of TRBD2 cannot be checked. This CDR3 has 11 amino acids. Germline V CDR1 and CDR2: SGHAT, FQNNGV. The CDR3 loop reads CASSFGLEQFF.

The chain employs TRBV6-5 and TRBJ2-1. The CDR3 is 16 residues long. Germline CDR1 and CDR2: MNHEY and SVGAGI. CDR3 protein: CASSYSSGRSYNEQFF.

J is TRBJ1-5 and V is TRBV5-1. Per the germline V gene, CDR1 is SGHRS and CDR2 is YFSETQ. The CDR3 is made up of 13 amino acids. The CDR3 loop reads CASSLWSNQPQHF.

This CDR3 is CAWSENGKFHYGYTF. V gene TRBV30 combines with J gene TRBJ1-2; there is no DNA to check the TCRdb D call of TRBD1. In germline, CDR1 is GTSNPN, CDR2 SVGIG (reference sequence). The CDR3 loop spans 15 amino acids.

The chain recombines TRBV24-1 with TRBJ2-1. Germline V gene lookup returns CDR1 KGHDR and CDR2 SFDVKD. CDR3 length equals 16 residues. This CDR3 is CATSEHRLASYNEQFF.

The V call is TRBV6-1, the J call TRBJ1-2. Germline V lookup: CDR1 MNHNS, CDR2 SASEGT. This CDR3 spans 14 amino acids. The CDR3 is CASSLGSGDYGYTF.

J is TRBJ2-3 and V is TRBV7-6; the TCRdb call, TRBD1, lacks DNA for checking. CDR3 size: 14 residues. Germline V gene lookup returns CDR1 SGHVS and CDR2 FNYEAQ. The CDR3 loop is CASKRRGGTDTQYF.

This sequence joins TRBV4-3 and TRBJ1-5. The CDR3 covers 14 residues. In germline, CDR1 is LGHNA, CDR2 YSLEER. The CDR3 protein is CASSPGNADQPQHF.

This chain connects TRBV20-1 to TRBJ2-1; TCRdb's D gene call, TRBD1, goes unchecked for lack of DNA. Germline assignment: CDR1 DFQATT and CDR2 SNEGSKA (reference sequence). The CDR3 is 14 amino acids. CDR3 region: CSARPPGNYNEQFF.

The V gene is TRBV6-2 or TRBV6-3, the J gene TRBJ2-1; checking the TCRdb D call of TRBD2 is not possible without DNA. Germline CDR1 and CDR2: MNHEY and SVGEGT. CDR3 length equals 15 residues. CDR3 loop: CASIGLAGGLDEQFF.

V gene TRBV20-1 combines with J gene TRBJ2-1; TCRdb names TRBD1, which stays unverified in the absence of DNA. Germline V CDR1 and CDR2: DFQATT, SNEGSKA (reference sequence). The CDR3 is made up of 13 amino acids. CDR3 in amino acids: CSAGLDSKRERIF.

This chain connects TRBV6-1 to TRBJ2-1; lacking DNA, the TRBD2 call made by TCRdb goes unchecked. From germline, CDR1 is MNHNS and CDR2 SASEGT. CDR3 length: 15 residues. This CDR3 is CASSADGLANNEQFF.

V gene TRBV2 combines with J gene TRBJ2-4. The CDR3 is 14 residues long. Germline V gives CDR1 SNHLY, CDR2 FYNNEI. The CDR3 protein is CASSDQLAKNIQYF.

The chain joins TRBV7-9 to TRBJ2-5. The CDR3 has 14 residues. Germline CDR1 SEHNR, CDR2 FQNEAQ (reference sequence). This CDR3 reads CASSLVLPQETQYF.

The chain employs TRBV3-1 and TRBJ2-6. Germline V gives CDR1 LGHDT, CDR2 YNNKEL (reference sequence). The CDR3 covers 15 residues. The CDR3 reads CASSQGTLRANVLTF.

The V gene is TRBV14, the J gene TRBJ2-2; TCRdb's assignment of TRBD1 cannot be checked, as there is no DNA. The germline gives CDR1 SGHDN, CDR2 FVKESK. CDR3 length: 17 amino acids. CDR3 region: CASSQDRGTVNTGELFF.

This chain joins TRBV5-1 and TRBJ2-2. CDR1 and CDR2 from the germline V gene are SGHRS and YFSETQ. The CDR3 sequence is 15 residues long. The CDR3 loop reads CASSDKTANTGELFF.

The rearrangement links TRBV25-1 to TRBJ1-2; TCRdb's D call of TRBD1 is untestable without DNA. Germline CDR1 and CDR2: MGHDK and SYGVNS. CDR3 size: 14 residues. The CDR3 reads CASRPQGQGAGYTF.

The rearrangement links TRBV12-3 or TRBV12-4 to TRBJ2-5; with no DNA, the TCRdb D assignment of TRBD1 cannot be verified. The CDR3 spans 17 residues. This CDR3 is CASSFPEWGRKQETQYF.